This paragraph reports one T cell receptor (beta chain). This clonotype was seen a few times. The target of this receptor is not known. Qualities for individual bases were not recorded, and no much larger clone is one base off. This sample was included in a study of identical twins (dated by TCRdb to the mid-2010s). Notes on the research overall: To test whether fetal clonotypes persist, the study used deep sequencing on TCR alpha and beta repertoires from monozygotic twins, unrelated adults of various ages, and cord blood. To rule out contamination, replicate twin experiments were performed at different times with different library preparation protocols. Study-level results and caveats: Because the same donors could not be followed over many years, conclusions were based on cross-sectional statistical analysis. In monozygotic twins, recombination models systematically underestimated out-of-frame TCR alpha sharing, but the models matched the sharing seen between unrelated individuals. Compared with coincidental sharing between unrelated individuals, an excess of low generation-probability sequences was observed among out-of-frame TCR alpha sequences shared between twins. Invariant T cells such as MAIT and iNKT could partly confound zero-insertion analyses, though diverse VJ usage argued against this for most clonotypes. Abundant cord blood beta clonotypes carried fewer insertions; young adult naive repertoires showed a weaker similar trend, while memory repertoires showed none. Excess twin sharing in beta out-of-frame sequences was weaker because fewer shared sequences lowered the signal-to-noise ratio.

Library generation was performed with 5' RACE. Instrument used: Illumina HiSeq 2000. Template switching introduced a universal primer binding site; the final cDNA contained a unique molecular identifier, enabling accurate counting of TCR cDNA molecules. Specific primers in the conserved constant-segment region were used to synthesize first-strand cDNA for the TCR alpha and beta chains. To control for contamination, every cDNA library was double barcoded, receiving both a SMART-Mk sample barcode and Illumina barcodes. Two successive PCR steps introduced TruSeq adapter sequences along with Illumina sample barcodes. The Illumina HiSeq platform was used with custom primers to sequence TCR alpha and beta cDNA libraries. From the authors' description of their analysis: Unique molecular identifiers were extracted from raw reads with MiGEC, and CDR3 positions were determined with MiXCR. Recombination models were inferred per individual with the repgenHMM and IGoR tools using an EM algorithm. The analysis of shared clonotypes was done with the tcR package in R, with sharing normalized by the product of cloneset sizes. To study raw recombination without the effects of thymic and clonal selection, out-of-frame nonproductive sequences were analyzed. TCRdb reanalyzed the raw reads on its own, using fastp at Q25 for trimming and MiXCR for clone calling, and kept in-frame beta chains. Under each unique CDR3 protein, matching rows form one entry showing the most common genes and DNA. For this entry, the V and J calls and clone size follow TCRdb and not the study's own pipeline. The sample data list about 260,000 distinct CDR3 sequences, and approximately 7% of these were observed just once. The ten biggest clones cover roughly 3.4% of the sample.

A distance of 10 bases separates the germline ends of V and J, which lose 3 bases and 4 bases respectively. Spanning cysteine to phenylalanine, the CDR3 consists of 14 amino acids. The entry retains the CDR3 DNA only, 42 bases that are in frame from base 1. Every donor was a healthy Caucasian. The twin cohort comprised three pairs of female monozygotic twins, all aged about 18 to 30 years. Using Miltenyi CD45RO+ enrichment and human naive T-cell isolation kits, memory (CD45RO+) and naive T cells were isolated from PBMC. In addition, the sample was reused for a study of yellow fever vaccine responses in identical twins. The second publication reports: The T cell response to vaccination in identical twins was reported by the authors to appear partly convergent and partly personalized. The study precisely tracked vaccine-responding T cell clones in identical twins.

The rearranged segments are TRBV12-3 or TRBV12-4 and TRBJ1-3; TRBD1 is a possible D gene, resting on 5 matching bases. The TCR originated in a woman under 30 in good health. The sample consisted of memory (CD45RO+) T cells sorted from blood. Taken with the paper, the label for cell subset or site translates to: CD45RO+ enriched T cells. The nucleotides read TGTGCCAGCAGTTTGGGGGTTAGGGGAAACACCATATATTTT. This translates into CASSLGVRGNTIYF.